Reported below is one TCR beta chain. The junction shows a germline mismatch at one end, possibly a read error. Each CDR3 protein is one row after TCRdb ran MiXCR on the RT-PCR reads. This sample has over 130,000 distinct CDR3 sequences, with 37% found just once. The data were taken from a study of patients and donors after allogeneic stem cell transplantation. Per germline, CDR1 DFQATT and CDR2 SNEGSKA (reference sequence). This CDR3 has 12 amino acids. What was sequenced was blood, either unsorted or a sorted T cell fraction (not recorded which). The TCR was taken from a human donor who was either an allogeneic HSCT recipient or a stem cell or donor lymphocyte infusion donor (not recorded which). It is not recorded whose cells these are; they may come from a transplant donor. V usage is TRBV20-1 and J usage is TRBJ1-2; 9 bases agree with TRBD1. In DNA, the CDR3 is TGCAGTGCTAGTATAGTGGGGGACAGGGAAATATTC. Translation: CSASIVGDREIF.